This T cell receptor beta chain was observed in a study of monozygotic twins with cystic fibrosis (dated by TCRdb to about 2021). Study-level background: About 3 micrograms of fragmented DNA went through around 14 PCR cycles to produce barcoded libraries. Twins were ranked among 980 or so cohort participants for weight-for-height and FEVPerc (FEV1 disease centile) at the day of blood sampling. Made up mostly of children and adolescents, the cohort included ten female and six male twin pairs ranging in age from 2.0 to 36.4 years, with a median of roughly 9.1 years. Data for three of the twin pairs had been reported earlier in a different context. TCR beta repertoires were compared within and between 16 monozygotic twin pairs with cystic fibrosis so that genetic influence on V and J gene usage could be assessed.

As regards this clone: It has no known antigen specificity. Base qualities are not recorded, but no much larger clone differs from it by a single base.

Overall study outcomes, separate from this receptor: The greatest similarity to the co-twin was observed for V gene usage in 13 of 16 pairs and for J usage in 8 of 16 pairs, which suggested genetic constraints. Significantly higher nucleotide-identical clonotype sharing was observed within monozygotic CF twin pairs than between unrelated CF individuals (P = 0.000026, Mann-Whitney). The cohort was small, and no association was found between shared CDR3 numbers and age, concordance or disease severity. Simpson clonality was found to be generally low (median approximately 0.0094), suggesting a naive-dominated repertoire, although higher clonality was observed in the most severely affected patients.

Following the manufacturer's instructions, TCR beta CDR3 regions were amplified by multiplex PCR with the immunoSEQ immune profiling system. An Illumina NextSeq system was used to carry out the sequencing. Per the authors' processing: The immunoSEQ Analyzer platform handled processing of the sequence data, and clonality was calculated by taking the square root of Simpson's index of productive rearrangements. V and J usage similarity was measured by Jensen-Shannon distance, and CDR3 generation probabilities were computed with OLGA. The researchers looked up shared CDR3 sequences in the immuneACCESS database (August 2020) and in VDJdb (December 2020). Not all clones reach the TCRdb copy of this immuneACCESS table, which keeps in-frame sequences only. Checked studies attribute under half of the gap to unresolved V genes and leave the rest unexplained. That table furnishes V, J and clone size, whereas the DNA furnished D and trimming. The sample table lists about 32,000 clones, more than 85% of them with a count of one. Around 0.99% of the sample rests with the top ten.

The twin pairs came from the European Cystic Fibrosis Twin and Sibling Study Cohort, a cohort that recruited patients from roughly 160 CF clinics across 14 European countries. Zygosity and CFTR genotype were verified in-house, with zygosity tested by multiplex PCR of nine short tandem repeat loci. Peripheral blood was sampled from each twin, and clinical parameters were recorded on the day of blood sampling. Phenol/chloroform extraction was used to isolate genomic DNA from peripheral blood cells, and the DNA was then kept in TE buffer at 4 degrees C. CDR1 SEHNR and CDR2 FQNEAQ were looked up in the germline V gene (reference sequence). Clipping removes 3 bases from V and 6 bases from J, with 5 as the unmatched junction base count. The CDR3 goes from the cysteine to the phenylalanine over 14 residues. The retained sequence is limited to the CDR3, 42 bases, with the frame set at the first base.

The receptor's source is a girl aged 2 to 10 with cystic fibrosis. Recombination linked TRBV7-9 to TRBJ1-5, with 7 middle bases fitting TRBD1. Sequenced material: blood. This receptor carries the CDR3 CASSLGQWGQPQHF. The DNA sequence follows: TGTGCCAGCAGCTTGGGACAGTGGGGTCAGCCCCAGCATTTT.